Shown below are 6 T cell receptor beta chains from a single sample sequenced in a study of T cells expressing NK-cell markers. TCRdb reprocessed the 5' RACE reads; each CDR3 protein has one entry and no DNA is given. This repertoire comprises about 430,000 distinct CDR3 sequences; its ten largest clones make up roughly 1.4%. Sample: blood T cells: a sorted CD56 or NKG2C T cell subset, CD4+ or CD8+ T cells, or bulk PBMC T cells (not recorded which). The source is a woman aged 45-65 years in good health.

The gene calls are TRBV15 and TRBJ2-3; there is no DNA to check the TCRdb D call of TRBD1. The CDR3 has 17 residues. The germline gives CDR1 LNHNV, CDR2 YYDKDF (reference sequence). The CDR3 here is CATSRGSGGGSADTQYF.

CDR3 loop: CASSVGSRASGKYEQYF. This rearrangement joins TRBV9 to TRBJ2-7; TCRdb designates TRBD2, a call that cannot be tested without DNA. Germline V CDR1 and CDR2: SGDLS, YYNGEE. The CDR3 sequence is 17 residues long.

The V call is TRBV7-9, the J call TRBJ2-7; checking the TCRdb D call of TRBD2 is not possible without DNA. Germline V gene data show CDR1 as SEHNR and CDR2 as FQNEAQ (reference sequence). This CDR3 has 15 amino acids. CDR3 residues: CASSLSAGGFHEQYF. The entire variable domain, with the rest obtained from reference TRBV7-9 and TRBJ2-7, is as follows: DTGVSQNPRHKITKRGQNVTFRCDPISEHNRLYWYRQTLGQGPEFLTYFQNEAQLEKSRLLSDRFSAERPKGSFSTLEIQRTEQGDSAMYLCASSLSAGGFHEQYFGPGTRLTVT.

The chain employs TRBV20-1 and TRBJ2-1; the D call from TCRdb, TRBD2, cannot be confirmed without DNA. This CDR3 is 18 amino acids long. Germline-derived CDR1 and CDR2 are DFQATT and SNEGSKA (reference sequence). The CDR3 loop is CSAPGPFSGASSYNEQFF.

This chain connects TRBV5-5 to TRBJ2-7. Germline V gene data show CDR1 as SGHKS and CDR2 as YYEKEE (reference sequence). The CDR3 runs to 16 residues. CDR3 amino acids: CASSFWVQTNPYEQYF.

The CDR3 loop is CASSVGSGVGAFF. This rearrangement joins TRBV9 to TRBJ1-1. CDR3 size: 13 residues. The germline CDR1 and CDR2 sequences are SGDLS and YYNGEE.